What follows are 10 T cell receptor beta chains derived from one specimen sequenced in a study of T cells expressing NK-cell markers (dated by TCRdb to the early 2020s). Receptor amplification or capture employed 5' RACE. For sequencing, an Illumina HiSeq 2000 was employed. Each CDR3 protein sequence appears as one entry after TCRdb reprocessed the reads, and no DNA is included. The sample has about 160,000 distinct CDR3 sequences on record. The leading ten clones occupy approximately 17% of the sample. Sequenced: blood T cells: a sorted CD56 or NKG2C T cell subset, CD4+ or CD8+ T cells, or bulk PBMC T cells (not recorded which). These receptors originate from a woman aged 18 to 75 in good health.

The chain carries TRBV20-1 and TRBJ2-5; lacking DNA, the TRBD2 call made by TCRdb goes unchecked. From germline, CDR1 is DFQATT and CDR2 SNEGSKA (reference sequence). This CDR3 has 14 amino acids. The CDR3 sequence: CSAASGAYQETQYF.

The chain combines TRBV6-1 with TRBJ1-1. Per germline, CDR1 MNHNS and CDR2 SASEGT. This CDR3 is 16 amino acids long. Here the CDR3 reads CASSKDGLIRSTEAFF.

The rearrangement links TRBV12-3 or TRBV12-4 to TRBJ2-1; the D gene TCRdb calls, TRBD2, cannot be checked with no DNA. The CDR3 is 15 amino acids. The CDR3 is CASNLRAGSYNEQFF.

V and J are TRBV18 and TRBJ1-5; the D call of TRBD1 rests on TCRdb alone, since no DNA is present to check it. Germline CDR1 reads KGHSH; CDR2 reads LQKENI. This CDR3 has 14 residues. CDR3 sequence: CASQDRTSNQPQHF.

The chain's CDR3 is CASSQEGGSYNSPLHF. This chain joins TRBV4-2 and TRBJ1-6. The CDR3 is 16 residues long. The V gene's germline CDR1 is LGHNA and CDR2 YNFKEQ.

The chain combines TRBV27 with TRBJ2-2. Germline CDR1 reads MNHEY; CDR2 reads SMNVEV (reference sequence). This CDR3 region has 13 residues. The CDR3 is CASMPSDPGELFF.

The chain employs TRBV18 and TRBJ1-5; TCRdb names TRBD1, which stays unverified in the absence of DNA. CDR3 length: 17 amino acids. The germline gives CDR1 KGHSH, CDR2 LQKENI. CDR3 amino acids: CASSPTGTGVGNQPQHF.

The genes are TRBV7-3 and TRBJ2-3; no DNA is available, so the TRBD2 call from TCRdb remains unchecked. The CDR3 length is 14 residues. The germline gives CDR1 SGHTA, CDR2 FQGTGA. CDR3 protein: CASSLQAGERLQYF.

The CDR3 sequence is CASSPISRTGGYYGYTF. The rearrangement joins TRBV3-1 to TRBJ1-2; the D call from TCRdb, TRBD1, cannot be confirmed without DNA. CDR3 size: 17 residues. The germline gives CDR1 LGHDT, CDR2 YNNKEL (reference sequence).

The gene calls are TRBV24-1 and TRBJ2-1; no DNA is available, so the TRBD2 call from TCRdb remains unchecked. Germline V gene data show CDR1 as KGHDR and CDR2 as SFDVKD. The CDR3 is 16 residues long. CDR3 in amino acids: CATSDSERESYNEQFF.